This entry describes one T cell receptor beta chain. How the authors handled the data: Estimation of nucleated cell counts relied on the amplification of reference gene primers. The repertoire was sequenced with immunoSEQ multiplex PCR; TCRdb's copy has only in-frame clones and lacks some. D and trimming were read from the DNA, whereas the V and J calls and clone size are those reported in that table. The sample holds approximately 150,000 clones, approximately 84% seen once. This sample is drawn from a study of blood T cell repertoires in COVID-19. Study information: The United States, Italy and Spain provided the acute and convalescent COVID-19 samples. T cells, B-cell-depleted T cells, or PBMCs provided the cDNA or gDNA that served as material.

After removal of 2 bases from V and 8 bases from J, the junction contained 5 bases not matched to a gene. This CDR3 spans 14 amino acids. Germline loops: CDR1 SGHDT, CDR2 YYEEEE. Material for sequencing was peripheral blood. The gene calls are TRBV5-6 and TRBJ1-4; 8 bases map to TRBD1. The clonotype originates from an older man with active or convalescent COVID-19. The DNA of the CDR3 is TGTGCCAGCAGCTTCCAGGGGGCCGGGGAAAAACTGTTTTTT. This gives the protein CASSFQGAGEKLFF.